Reported below is one T cell receptor beta chain. Measured with immunoSEQ multiplex PCR; TCRdb has only the in-frame clones, and not every one. There are 90,000 or so clones in the sample; around 87% occur only once, and about 1.3% lies in the top ten. This entry belongs to a study of control samples from healthy donors and cancer patients. The CDR3 consists of 15 residues. Germline assignment: CDR1 LNHNV and CDR2 YYDKDF (reference sequence). Trimming stripped 3 bases from V and 2 bases from J, with 12 bases between. The chain is built from TRBV15 and TRBJ2-3, with a possible D match to TRBD1 (6 bases). The TCR sequence derives from a woman between 45 and 60 years old in good health. The sample consisted of blood. CDR3: CATSRGTTDTDTQYF. For the CDR3, the DNA is TGTGCCACCAGCAGGGGGACAACCGACACAGATACGCAGTATTTT.